These 24 T cell receptor beta chains share one sample of origin, sequenced in a study of T cell responses to AZD1222 COVID-19 vaccine. The method was immunoSEQ multiplex PCR; TCRdb's version includes in-frame clones alone and lacks a portion of them. The repertoire consists of roughly 190,000 clones, with just over 90% occurring once and the leading ten covering 3% to 3.5%. The sequencing here drew on peripheral blood, taken 28 days after the second AZD1222 dose. The receptors come from an adult who received the AZD1222 COVID-19 vaccine.

V usage is TRBV7-9 and J usage is TRBJ1-6; D uncertain. Trimming cost V 0 bases and J 4 bases, with 7 bases left between them. The length of the CDR3 is 15 residues. The germline V gene encodes CDR1 SEHNR and CDR2 FQNEAQ (reference sequence). The CDR3 DNA reads TGTGCCAGCAGCTTAGCTCAGGTTTATAATTCACCCCTCCACTTT. This translates into CASSLAQVYNSPLHF.

The V gene is TRBV3-1 (or the pseudogene TRBV3-2), the J gene TRBJ2-1; maybe TRBD2 (6 bases). Germline CDR1 LGHDT, CDR2 YNNKEL (reference sequence). Trimming cost V 1 base and J 4 bases, with 14 bases left between them. CDR3 length: 16 amino acids. CDR3 region: CASSQGFGTQYNEQFF. The CDR3 DNA is TGTGCCAGCAGCCAAGGGTTCGGGACTCAGTACAATGAGCAGTTCTTC.

In DNA, the CDR3 is TGTGCCAGCACGGTTCCTAGCGACCGAGCGACAGATACGCAGTATTTT. It encodes CASTVPSDRATDTQYF. The rearrangement joins TRBV2 to TRBJ2-3; D may be TRBD2 (6 bases). The CDR3 runs 16 residues. Germline V gene lookup returns CDR1 SNHLY and CDR2 FYNNEI. V lost 7 bases and J lost 3, with 20 bases in between.

This sequence joins TRBV11-2 and TRBJ2-7, with 7 nucleotides matching TRBD1. Unmatched junction bases numbered 7, after V lost 2 bases and J lost 6 bases. Germline values: CDR1 SGHAT, CDR2 FQNNGV. The CDR3 is 14 residues long. The CDR3 region has the DNA TGTGCCAGCAGCTTAAGGGGGCAGGGTAGCGAGCAGTACTTC. Residues: CASSLRGQGSEQYF.

The chain has TRBV11-2 and TRBJ2-7; 7 nucleotides align to TRBD1. The CDR3 has 16 amino acids. Germline CDR1 is SGHAT and CDR2 is FQNNGV. Trimming cost V 6 bases and J 0 bases; bases outside gene matches: 11. CDR3 residues: CASSSIRDRLSYEQYF. For the CDR3, the DNA is TGTGCCAGCAGTTCTATCCGGGACAGACTCTCCTACGAGCAGTACTTC.

The V gene is TRBV27, the J gene TRBJ1-2; the match to TRBD1 covers 7 bases. The CDR3 spans 16 residues. Germline V CDR1 and CDR2: MNHEY, SMNVEV (reference sequence). Losses at the gene ends were 3 bases for V and 3 bases for J; bases not matched to a gene: 10. CDR3 amino acids: CASSLHSTGLDYGYTF. CDR3 coding DNA: TGTGCCAGCAGTTTGCACTCGACAGGGTTGGACTATGGCTACACCTTC.

Comment on this clone: Other DNA sequences in this sample translate to the same CDR3. The chain carries TRBV11-2 and TRBJ1-3; D not resolved. Germline lookup yields CDR1 SGHAT and CDR2 FQNNGV. The CDR3 totals 14 residues. Trimming removed 1 base from V and 0 bases from J, with 4 bases in between. The CDR3 DNA reads as TGTGCCAGCAGCTTAGGGAGCTCTGGAAACACCATATATTTT. This codes for CASSLGSSGNTIYF.

The chain carries TRBV19 and TRBJ1-2; possible D gene TRBD1, 5 bases. There are 16 residues in the CDR3. V lost 1 base, J lost 0 bases, and 12 bases lay in between. The germline CDR1 and CDR2 sequences are LNHDA and SQIVND (reference sequence). The DNA of the CDR3 is TGTGCCAGTAGTATAGTCGGTCCAGGGTCTAACTATGGCTACACCTTC. This sequence encodes CASSIVGPGSNYGYTF.

The chain recombines TRBV2 with TRBJ1-5; TRBD1 agrees at 7 bases. The CDR3 covers 15 residues. With V trimmed by 4 bases and J by 4 bases, 7 bases remained unmatched. Germline CDR1 is SNHLY and CDR2 is FYNNEI. CDR3 in DNA: TGTGCCAGCAGTGTTGGGACAGCGGGTAATCAGCCCCAGCATTTT. Its translation: CASSVGTAGNQPQHF.

The rearrangement uses TRBV2 and TRBJ2-4; D is perhaps TRBD2 (8 bases). V shed 4 bases and J shed 10 bases, with 23 bases lying between them. The CDR3 sequence is 16 residues long. Germline V gives CDR1 SNHLY, CDR2 FYNNEI. The CDR3 is CASSAGGATGSGIQYF. CDR3 DNA: TGTGCCAGCAGTGCGGGGGGGGCGACAGGGTCAGGGATTCAGTACTTC.

For this clone: The conserved phenylalanine or tryptophan normally closing the CDR3 is absent here, so this likely arose from a read error. No DNA is shown, since the ends of the CDR3 on it are uncertain; the CDR3 is the one TCRdb lists. The genes are TRBV20-1 and TRBJ1-4. The CDR3 is 11 amino acids in total, end residues counted. The germline CDR1 and CDR2 sequences are DFQATT and SNEGSKA (reference sequence). The CDR3 reads CSVRVWSGTVS.

V gene TRBV29-1 combines with J gene TRBJ2-1, with 9 bases that match TRBD2. The V and J ends lost 5 bases and 2 bases, in that order; junction bases with no gene match: 4. The CDR3 runs 14 residues. Germline CDR1 SQVTM, CDR2 ANQGSEA. As DNA, the CDR3 is TGCAGCGTTTTTAGCGGGAGCACCTACAATGAGCAGTTCTTC. It codes for CSVFSGSTYNEQFF.

The rearrangement joins TRBV5-1 to TRBJ2-1; D call uncertain. Trimming shortened V by 0 bases and J by 7 bases, and 17 bases separated the two germline ends. This CDR3 contains 16 residues. CDR1 and CDR2 from the germline V gene are SGHRS and YFSETQ. CDR3 coding DNA: TGCGCCAGCAGCTTGGGGGCTGCGACGAGTGGAAATGAGCAGTTCTTC. Its translation is CASSLGAATSGNEQFF.

The V call is TRBV5-1, the J call TRBJ2-3; D is ambiguous. Germline V gene sequence: CDR1 SGHRS, CDR2 YFSETQ. Deletions cut 2 bases from V and 2 bases from J, with 12 bases between. CDR3 length: 15 amino acids. This chain's CDR3 is CASSFSQALTDTQYF. The CDR3 DNA is TGCGCCAGCAGCTTTAGCCAGGCACTCACAGATACGCAGTATTTT.

The chain recombines TRBV11-3 with TRBJ2-3, with TRBD2 matching 8 bases. The CDR3 has 17 amino acids. V gave up 6 bases and J gave up 1 base; unmatched junction bases: 12. In germline, CDR1 is SGHNT, CDR2 YENEEA. CDR3 loop: CASSYPPGLVGTDTQYF. The DNA of the CDR3 is TGTGCCAGCAGTTACCCCCCGGGACTAGTGGGCACAGATACGCAGTATTTT. The whole variable domain, filled in from reference TRBV11-3 and TRBJ2-3, reads EAGVVQSPRYKIIEKKQPVAFWCNPISGHNTLYWYLQNLGQGPELLIRYENEEAVDDSQLPKDRFSAERLKGVDSTLKIQPAELGDSAVYLCASSYPPGLVGTDTQYFGPGTRLTVL.

The rearrangement links TRBV7-9 to TRBJ2-7; possible D gene TRBD1, 5 bases. The V gene's germline CDR1 is SEHNR and CDR2 FQNEAQ (reference sequence). The CDR3 length is 14 residues. Trimming cost V 5 bases and J 2 bases, with 13 bases left between them. The chain's CDR3 is CASSKDSIPYEQYF. The CDR3 DNA reads TGTGCCAGCAGCAAAGACAGTATTCCCTACGAGCAGTACTTC.

The J gene is TRBJ1-1, the V gene TRBV7-9, with 11 bases that match TRBD1. The CDR3 runs 16 residues. Germline CDR1 is SEHNR and CDR2 is FQNEAQ (reference sequence). The J segment lost 3 bases and the V segment lost 5 bases, leaving 8 bases of the junction unmatched. The CDR3 DNA reads as TGTGCCAGCAGCACCTGGAGGGACAGGGGGTACACTGAAGCTTTCTTT. Protein product: CASSTWRDRGYTEAFF.

V gene TRBV6-6 combines with J gene TRBJ2-1, with 8 nucleotides matching TRBD1. Trimming took 2 bases from V and 7 from J; bases not matched to a gene: 4. Germline CDR1 is MNHNY and CDR2 is SVGAGI (reference sequence). The length of the CDR3 is 14 residues. The CDR3: CASSYPGGKNEQFF. The CDR3 nucleotides read TGTGCCAGCAGTTACCCAGGGGGCAAGAATGAGCAGTTCTTC.

The chain links TRBV10-3 to TRBJ2-6; 8 positions match TRBD1. After removal of 3 bases from V and 1 base from J, the junction contained 11 bases not matched to a gene. CDR3 size: 19 residues. Germline CDR1 ENHRY, CDR2 SYGVKD. The CDR3 is CAISEYDRGKVSGANVLTF. The CDR3 DNA reads TGTGCCATCAGTGAATACGACAGGGGCAAAGTATCTGGGGCCAACGTCCTGACTTTC.

V gene TRBV7-3 combines with J gene TRBJ1-2; TRBD1 matches 7 bases. The germline V gene encodes CDR1 SGHTA and CDR2 FQGTGA. The CDR3 is made up of 13 amino acids. With V trimmed by 3 bases and J by 8 bases, 6 bases remained unmatched. CDR3 nucleotides: TGTGCCAGCAGCTTCGACAGGGCGCGAGGCTACACCTTC. It yields the protein CASSFDRARGYTF.

The rearrangement uses TRBV10-2 and TRBJ1-1; tentative D call: TRBD1 (6 bases). CDR3 length: 14 amino acids. Per the germline V gene, CDR1 is WSHSY and CDR2 is SAAADI. V was clipped by 6 bases and J by 0 bases, with 11 bases between them. The DNA of the CDR3 is TGCGCCAGCAGCTACCAGGGGATGAACACTGAAGCTTTCTTT. It specifies CASSYQGMNTEAFF.

The J gene is TRBJ1-3, the V gene TRBV7-9; TRBD1 agrees at 7 bases. This CDR3 is 14 amino acids long. CDR1 is SEHNR and CDR2 is FQNEAQ in the germline V gene (reference sequence). V dropped 5 bases and J dropped 2; count of bases not matched to a gene: 3. CDR3 in amino acids: CASSHGTAGNTIYF. CDR3 nucleotides: TGTGCCAGCAGCCACGGGACAGCTGGAAACACCATATATTTT.

The chain is built from TRBV5-1 and TRBJ2-1; 11 bases align to TRBD2. Trimming cost V 7 bases and J 10 bases; bases outside gene matches: 13. Germline V lookup: CDR1 SGHRS, CDR2 YFSETQ. This CDR3 spans 15 amino acids. The CDR3 sequence: CASRLNSGRAGEQFF. The CDR3 nucleotides are TGCGCCAGCCGACTGAATAGCGGGAGGGCGGGGGAGCAGTTCTTC. Based on the CDR3 plus reference TRBV5-1 and TRBJ2-1, the full variable domain is KAGVTQTPRYLIKTRGQQVTLSCSPISGHRSVSWYQQTPGQGLQFLFEYFSETQRNKGNFPGRFSGRQFSNSRSEMNVSTLELGDSALYLCASRLNSGRAGEQFFGPGTRLTVL.

The chain has TRBV7-2 and TRBJ2-3, with D perhaps given as TRBD1 or TRBD2 (5 bases each). CDR1 is SGHTA and CDR2 is FQGNSA in the germline V gene. Trimming cost V 7 bases and J 3 bases, with 14 bases left between them. This CDR3 comprises 14 residues. The DNA for the CDR3 is TGTGCCAGCAAGGGGACCTTGCGGACAGATACGCAGTATTTT. Amino acids: CASKGTLRTDTQYF.